The clone carrying this T cell receptor (beta chain) was observed a few times. V gave up 2 bases and J gave up 5 bases; unmatched junction bases: 5. This CDR3 has 15 amino acids. The V gene's germline CDR1 is KGHDR and CDR2 SFDVKD. This sample is part of a study of identical twins. Everyone who gave samples was a healthy Caucasian. TCRdb re-called the 5' RACE reads through MiXCR, storing one row per CDR3 protein. The sample yields under 300,000 distinct CDR3 sequences, roughly 13% seen once. The data also belong to a second study, concerning yellow fever vaccine responses in identical twins.

Specimen: memory (CD45RO+) T cells sorted from blood. The gene calls are TRBV24-1 and TRBJ2-5; TRBD1 matches at 9 bases. This sequence was found in a woman younger than 35 in good health. This CDR3 is CATSDSVGQGETQYF. The CDR3 DNA sequence: TGTGCCACCAGTGATTCGGTCGGACAGGGGGAGACCCAGTACTTC.